The 17 T cell receptor beta chains presented below share a single source sample, sequenced in a study of PD-1 blockade in classical Hodgkin lymphoma. The table came from immunoSEQ multiplex PCR; TCRdb's copy has only in-frame clones and leaves some out. The sample lists under 100,000 clones, about 90% occurring once. Brentuximab vedotin exposure varied among the patients, all of whom had relapsed after autologous stem cell transplantation. This specimen was peripheral blood mononuclear cells (PBMCs), taken before the second cycle of nivolumab. The receptors derive from a human donor with classical Hodgkin lymphoma.

The chain is built from TRBV7-8 and TRBJ1-4; 7 bases agree with TRBD1. The CDR3 runs 16 residues. Germline-derived CDR1 and CDR2 are SGHVS and FQNEAQ. V lost 4 bases to trimming and J lost 5 bases; unmatched junction nucleotides: 10. Written as DNA, the CDR3 is TGTGCCAGCAGCTCGACAGGGATGGGGGGCAATGAAAAACTGTTTTTT. Its protein product is CASSSTGMGGNEKLFF. Filled out from reference TRBV7-8 and TRBJ1-4, the complete variable domain reads GAGVSQSPRYKVAKRGQDVALRCDPISGHVSLFWYQQALGQGPEFLTYFQNEAQLDKSGLPSDRFFAERPEGSVSTLKIQRTQQEDSAVYLCASSSTGMGGNEKLFFGSGTQLSVL.

This clone was observed at least ten times. The rearrangement uses TRBV27 and TRBJ1-2; D is possibly TRBD1 (6 bases). CDR1 is MNHEY and CDR2 is SMNVEV in the germline V gene (reference sequence). V was trimmed by 6 bases and J by 8 bases, leaving 19 bases between them. The CDR3 spans 14 residues. This CDR3 reads CASSGRGAPAGYTF. CDR3 in DNA: TGTGCCAGCAGCGGGCGGGGGGCGCCGGCGGGCTACACCTTC.

V usage is TRBV7-2 and J usage is TRBJ1-4; 9 bases agree with TRBD1. After removal of 1 base from V and 3 bases from J, the junction contained 3 bases not matched to a gene. Germline loops: CDR1 SGHTA, CDR2 FQGNSA. The CDR3 extends over 16 amino acids. The CDR3 DNA is TGTGCCAGCAGCTTAGAACAGGGGGCCTCTAATGAAAAACTGTTTTTT. Encoded protein: CASSLEQGASNEKLFF.

The rearrangement joins TRBV11-2 to TRBJ2-3; perhaps TRBD1 as D (6 bases). Trimming stripped 0 bases from V and 1 base from J, with 20 bases between. The CDR3 extends over 19 amino acids. CDR1 SGHAT and CDR2 FQNNGV come from the germline V gene. In nucleotides, the CDR3 is TGTGCCAGCAGCTTAGAAGGGACAATGACATTCTACGGCACAGATACGCAGTATTTT. Translation: CASSLEGTMTFYGTDTQYF.

The genes are TRBV28 and TRBJ2-6; TRBD2 might be the D (5 bases). Germline V gives CDR1 MDHEN, CDR2 SYDVKM. The CDR3 has 15 residues. With 4 bases removed from V and 0 bases from J, the gap between germline ends came to 7 bases. The CDR3 sequence: CASSSGSSGANVLTF. In DNA, the CDR3 is TGTGCCAGCAGTTCGGGGAGCTCTGGGGCCAACGTCCTGACTTTC.

This chain uses TRBV10-1 with TRBJ2-7, with unresolved D. This CDR3 comprises 11 residues. Trimming stripped 3 bases from V and 3 bases from J, with 3 bases between. Germline CDR1 WNHNN, CDR2 SYGVQD (reference sequence). The CDR3 spells CASSDLYEQYF. The CDR3 DNA reads TGCGCCAGCAGTGACCTCTACGAGCAGTACTTC.

This chain uses TRBV6-6 with TRBJ2-3; D is unresolved. Germline CDR1 is MNHNY and CDR2 is SVGAGI (reference sequence). The CDR3 loop spans 13 amino acids. V was trimmed by 3 bases and J by 0 bases, leaving 4 bases between them. The DNA of the CDR3 is TGTGCCAGCAGTTATGGTAGCACAGATACGCAGTATTTT. It translates to CASSYGSTDTQYF.

The rearrangement joins TRBV25-1 to TRBJ2-5, with 7 positions matching TRBD2. Germline CDR1 is MGHDK and CDR2 is SYGVNS. With 8 bases clipped from V and 0 bases from J, the junction kept 12 bases outside the gene matches. CDR3 length: 16 residues. The CDR3 DNA sequence: TGTGCCAGCCGGGTAGGGCGGGAGTTCTACCAAGAGACCCAGTACTTC. Translation: CASRVGREFYQETQYF.

This clone appeared once. The V gene is TRBV5-1, the J gene TRBJ2-5, with D uncertain. Germline V CDR1 and CDR2: SGHRS, YFSETQ. Trimming left V 0 bases short and J 0 bases short, with 9 bases between. The CDR3 runs 15 residues. The DNA of the CDR3 is TGCGCCAGCAGCTTGGCTCCACACGACCAAGAGACCCAGTACTTC. It encodes CASSLAPHDQETQYF. Using reference TRBV5-1 and TRBJ2-5 for the parts outside the CDR3, the full variable domain is KAGVTQTPRYLIKTRGQQVTLSCSPISGHRSVSWYQQTPGQGLQFLFEYFSETQRNKGNFPGRFSGRQFSNSRSEMNVSTLELGDSALYLCASSLAPHDQETQYFGPGTRLLVL.

The chain is built from TRBV2 and TRBJ2-5; 11 bases match TRBD2. Germline CDR1 SNHLY, CDR2 FYNNEI. This CDR3 has 14 residues. Trimming took 7 bases from V and 6 from J; bases not matched to a gene: 7. The CDR3 sequence: CASKGTSGTQTQYF. CDR3 nucleotide sequence: TGTGCCAGCAAGGGGACTAGCGGAACACAGACCCAGTACTTC.

This clone was seen a single time. The V call is TRBV2, the J call TRBJ2-3; no definite D call. Trimming left V 7 bases short and J 4 bases short, with 9 bases between. Germline values: CDR1 SNHLY, CDR2 FYNNEI. The CDR3 runs 12 residues. In DNA, the CDR3 is TGTGCCAGCATCGGTTGGGCAGATACGCAGTATTTT. Its protein product is CASIGWADTQYF.

The rearrangement uses TRBV7-9 and TRBJ2-1; 10 bases are a match to TRBD2. The length of the CDR3 is 17 residues. CDR1 is SEHNR and CDR2 is FQNEAQ in the germline V gene (reference sequence). The J segment lost 7 bases and the V segment lost 2 bases, leaving 11 bases of the junction unmatched. CDR3 DNA: TGTGCCAGCAGCTTACCCCTCCTAGCGGGAGTAGAGAATGAGCAGTTCTTC. It specifies CASSLPLLAGVENEQFF.

This clone was observed a handful of times. The chain links TRBV27 to TRBJ1-2, with D uncertain. Trimming stripped 0 bases from V and 8 bases from J, with 16 bases between. The CDR3 has 15 residues. Germline V gene data show CDR1 as MNHEY and CDR2 as SMNVEV (reference sequence). Here the CDR3 reads CASSLSIGWVEGYTF. The DNA of the CDR3 is TGTGCCAGCAGTTTATCGATAGGCTGGGTTGAGGGCTACACCTTC.

This chain links TRBV27 with TRBJ2-1; D could derive from TRBD1 or TRBD2 (5 bases each). This CDR3 is 16 amino acids long. V was trimmed by 8 bases and J by 0 bases, leaving 17 bases between them. CDR1 and CDR2 (germline): MNHEY, SMNVEV (reference sequence). Here the CDR3 reads CASGTPMWASYNEQFF. CDR3 DNA sequence: TGTGCCAGCGGGACCCCGATGTGGGCCTCCTACAATGAGCAGTTCTTC.

This chain joins TRBV5-6 and TRBJ2-1, with D hard to call. The CDR3 contains 11 residues. The V gene lost 1 base and the J gene lost 10 bases, with 6 bases spanning the gap. Germline CDR1 reads SGHDT; CDR2 reads YYEEEE. The CDR3 loop reads CASSLSREQFF. CDR3 nucleotides: TGTGCCAGCAGCTTGTCGCGGGAGCAGTTCTTC.

The V call is TRBV28, the J call TRBJ2-2; a weak D match, TRBD1 (5 bases). The V gene's germline CDR1 is MDHEN and CDR2 SYDVKM. The CDR3 has 15 residues. V gave up 2 bases and J gave up 0 bases, with 7 bases separating them. As DNA, the CDR3 is TGTGCCAGCAGTTTAACCAGGGCGAACACCGGGGAGCTGTTTTTT. Its translation: CASSLTRANTGELFF.

The rearrangement uses TRBV7-9 and TRBJ2-4; D is possibly TRBD2 (6 bases). V was clipped by 1 base and J by 0 bases, with 7 bases between them. In germline, CDR1 is SEHNR, CDR2 FQNEAQ (reference sequence). The CDR3 length is 15 residues. CDR3 protein: CASSLGGVAKNIQYF. The CDR3 region has the DNA TGTGCCAGCAGCTTAGGCGGGGTAGCCAAAAACATTCAGTACTTC. The full variable domain, in which reference TRBV7-9 and TRBJ2-4 provide the parts outside the CDR3, is DTGVSQNPRHKITKRGQNVTFRCDPISEHNRLYWYRQTLGQGPEFLTYFQNEAQLEKSRLLSDRFSAERPKGSFSTLEIQRTEQGDSAMYLCASSLGGVAKNIQYFGAGTRLSVL.